This TCR beta chain was profiled in a study of T cell changes during pregnancy in multiple sclerosis. The CDR3 is 17 amino acids. Germline CDR1 reads SGHTA; CDR2 reads FQGNSA. The J segment lost 0 bases and the V segment lost 5 bases, leaving 6 bases of the junction unmatched. Sequencing was performed with immunoSEQ multiplex PCR; in TCRdb, only in-frame clones are kept and a portion is missing. This table has some 41,000 clones, approximately 91% appearing once. The sample consisted of CD8+ T cells from peripheral blood mononuclear cells, taken in the first trimester of pregnancy. The receptor comes from a female donor with multiple sclerosis, enrolled in a pregnancy study. This sequence joins TRBV7-2 and TRBJ2-3; 12 positions agree with TRBD2. CDR3 DNA sequence: TGTGCCAGCAGCCCTGGACTAGCGGGGTTTAGCACAGATACGCAGTATTTT. Translating gives CASSPGLAGFSTDTQYF. Filled out from reference TRBV7-2 and TRBJ2-3, the complete variable domain reads GAGVSQSPSNKVTEKGKDVELRCDPISGHTALYWYRQSLGQGLEFLIYFQGNSAPDKSGLPSDRFSAERTGGSVSTLTIQRTQQEDSAVYLCASSPGLAGFSTDTQYFGPGTRLTVL.